A selection of T cell receptor beta chains follows, all from one sample in a study of post-analysis software for immune sequencing data. TCRdb fed the PCR reads into MiXCR, producing one record per CDR3 protein. The repertoire holds roughly 600,000 distinct CDR3 sequences, with around 47% as singletons. The specimen sequenced was blood. These receptors originate from a girl aged 5 to 17 with multiple sclerosis. CDR3s include the opening cysteine and the closing phenylalanine or tryptophan. Each record gives: D gene, CDR3 length, clone size, V gene, J gene, CDR3 DNA, CDR3 protein. D genes are given only for firm matches. Expanded clones get a size class; other rows say once, few or many, or leave the size out.

.	14	.	TRBV4-1	TRBJ1-5	TGCGCTTATAGCACAGGGCAGGTGGATCAGCCCCAGCATTTT	CAYSTGQVDQPQHF
TRBD1	14	.	TRBV9	TRBJ2-7	TGTGCCAGCAGCGGCGGACAGGGCGGGTACGAGCAGTACTTC	CASSGGQGGYEQYF
.	14	.	TRBV12-3/TRBV12-4	TRBJ2-7	TGTGCCAGCAGTTGGAGCCACAGCTCCTACGAGCAGTACTTC	CASSWSHSSYEQYF
.	15	.	TRBV12-3/TRBV12-4	TRBJ2-7	TGTGCCAGCAGTCCCGGAGGGCCGGACGCCTACGAGCAGTACTTC	CASSPGGPDAYEQYF
.	16	.	TRBV5-5	TRBJ1-2	TGTGCCAGCAGCTTAACGGGACGGACGACTAACTATGGCTACACCTTC	CASSLTGRTTNYGYTF
.	13	.	TRBV5-1	TRBJ2-5	TGCGCCAGCAACCTCCCCCGGGGAGAGACCCAGTACTTC	CASNLPRGETQYF
.	14	few	TRBV7-9	TRBJ2-5	TGTGCCAGCAGTTTAGCCTCAGGGCGGGAGACCCAGTACTTC	CASSLASGRETQYF
TRBD1	15	once	TRBV6-1	TRBJ2-1	TGTGCCAGCACCCAAGGGGGGACAGGGGGCAGAGAGCAGTTCTTC	CASTQGGTGGREQFF
TRBD1	16	.	TRBV11-2	TRBJ1-1	TGTGCCAGCAGCCCCCGGGACAGGGTTAAAGTTAAGCGAGCTTTCTTT	CASSPRDRVKVKRAFF
TRBD1	14	.	TRBV5-1	TRBJ1-2	TGCGCCAGCAGCTCCCCGGGACAGGTAGAAGGCTACACCTTC	CASSSPGQVEGYTF
TRBD2	14	few	TRBV12-3/TRBV12-4	TRBJ2-7	TGTGCCAGCAGTTTAAATGGACTAGCCTACGAGCAGTACTTC	CASSLNGLAYEQYF
.	12	few	TRBV29-1	TRBJ1-2	TGCAGCGGGGGGGACACCTTCTATGGCTACACCTTC	CSGGDTFYGYTF
TRBD1	13	.	TRBV5-1	TRBJ2-7	TGCGCCAGCAGCCCGACAGGGGGCCACGAGCAGTACTTC	CASSPTGGHEQYF
TRBD1	15	.	TRBV12-3/TRBV12-4	TRBJ2-3	TGTGCCAGCAGTTATTACCCAGGGGGCGGGGATACGCAGTATTTT	CASSYYPGGGDTQYF
.	15	.	TRBV6-1	TRBJ2-5	TGTGCCAGCAGACCACTCAGGACGGAAGTGGAGACCCAGTACTTC	CASRPLRTEVETQYF
.	13	few	TRBV6-5	TRBJ2-5	TGTGCCAGTAGTCCCCGGGCCGAAGAGACCCAGTACTTC	CASSPRAEETQYF
.	11	.	TRBV12-3/TRBV12-4	TRBJ2-4	TGTGTCAGCAGTTTCGGTGACATTCAGTACTTC	CVSSFGDIQYF
.	16	few	TRBV4-1	TRBJ2-7	TGCGCCAGCAGCCCGGCTAGTATAGCCGTACAGGACGAGCAGTACTTC	CASSPASIAVQDEQYF
.	13	few	TRBV6-5	TRBJ1-2	TGTGCCAGCAGTTACAGGGGTTTCGATGGCTACACCTTC	CASSYRGFDGYTF
.	17	.	TRBV18	TRBJ2-7	TGTGCCAGCTCGCATCCCCCGGTTCTGTACCATCGGGACGAGCAGTACTTC	CASSHPPVLYHRDEQYF
.	13	.	TRBV7-9	TRBJ2-7	TGTGCCAGCAGCTTTTCACAAATCTACGAGCAGTACTTC	CASSFSQIYEQYF
.	12	.	TRBV14	TRBJ2-7	TGTGCCAGCAGCCAAGGGGATAGCGAGCAGTACTTC	CASSQGDSEQYF
.	14	.	TRBV12-3/TRBV12-4	TRBJ2-7	TGTGCCAGCAGCCAGAGTTCTTACTCCTACGAGCAGTACTTC	CASSQSSYSYEQYF
.	15	few	TRBV7-2	TRBJ2-7	TGTGCCAGCAGCTCCTCTCGGGCTAACTCCTACGAGCAGTACTTC	CASSSSRANSYEQYF
.	14	.	TRBV12-3/TRBV12-4	TRBJ2-1	TGTGCCAGCAGTTTAGCCCAGATTTCCAATGAGCAGTTCTTC	CASSLAQISNEQFF
TRBD1	12	.	TRBV29-1	TRBJ2-1	TGCAGCGTTGCAAGGGGGCAAGGTGAGCAGTTCTTC	CSVARGQGEQFF
.	14	few	TRBV12-3/TRBV12-4	TRBJ1-2	TGTGCCAGCAGTTTTGGCAGGAGACCCTATGGCTACACCTTC	CASSFGRRPYGYTF
.	15	.	TRBV9	TRBJ1-2	TGTGCCAGCAGCGTAGAGATCAAGGACAGCTATGGCTACACCTTC	CASSVEIKDSYGYTF
.	13	.	TRBV27	TRBJ1-5	TGTGCCAGCAGTCCTAGCGGGAATCAGCCCCAGCATTTT	CASSPSGNQPQHF
TRBD1	18	.	TRBV12-5	TRBJ2-7	TGCGCTAGTGGTTTGGTCAGGGGGACAGGGGGCTCCTCCTACGAGCAGTACTTC	CASGLVRGTGGSSYEQYF
.	14	once	TRBV2	TRBJ2-7	TGTGCCAGCAGTGGTCTCAGGGTCGGGGACGAGCAGTACTTC	CASSGLRVGDEQYF
.	16	.	TRBV29-1	TRBJ2-7	TGCAGCGTTGAAGCTCCCGGAGCGGGTATCGCCTACGAGCAGTACTTC	CSVEAPGAGIAYEQYF
.	15	few	TRBV29-1	TRBJ2-1	TGCAGCGTTGCGGGGACTGGCCGCTCCTACAATGAGCAGTTCTTC	CSVAGTGRSYNEQFF
.	14	.	TRBV7-6	TRBJ2-5	TGTGCCAGCAGCCCCCAGCCGTTCCAAGAGACCCAGTACTTC	CASSPQPFQETQYF
TRBD1	17	few	TRBV20-1	TRBJ2-6	TGCAGTGCTAGGACAGGGACGACAAGCTCTGGGGCCAACGTCCTGACTTTC	CSARTGTTSSGANVLTF
.	14	.	TRBV6-1	TRBJ2-3	TGTGCCAGCAGTGAGACTCGGGGGACAGATACGCAGTATTTT	CASSETRGTDTQYF
.	17	.	TRBV3-1	TRBJ1-5	TGTGCCAGCAGCCAAGATTTGCCCCTTGGGGACAATCAGCCCCAGCATTTT	CASSQDLPLGDNQPQHF
TRBD1	15	.	TRBV6-6	TRBJ1-2	TGTGCCAGCAGTTTCCCGACAGGGGGTTGGGCTGGCTACACCTTC	CASSFPTGGWAGYTF
.	15	.	TRBV5-1	TRBJ1-4	TGCGCCAGCAGCTTGGAGGGGTTAACTAATGAAAAACTGTTTTTT	CASSLEGLTNEKLFF
TRBD2	13	.	TRBV29-1	TRBJ2-1	TGCAGCGTCGCCAGCGGGAACTACAATGAGCAGTTCTTC	CSVASGNYNEQFF
TRBD2	14	.	TRBV25-1	TRBJ2-7	TGTGCCAGCGTCGGGGGGGACGGTCCCTACGAGCAGTACTTC	CASVGGDGPYEQYF
.	15	.	TRBV7-9	TRBJ2-1	TGTGCCAGCAGCCTCCCCCGCGGAGCGAAAAATGAGCAGTTCTTC	CASSLPRGAKNEQFF
TRBD2	19	.	TRBV12-3/TRBV12-4	TRBJ2-1	TGTGCCAGCAGCCGGATGGGACTAGCGGGAATCTTAGCAAACAATGAGCAGTTCTTC	CASSRMGLAGILANNEQFF
.	16	.	TRBV9	TRBJ2-3	TGTGCCAGCAGCGTAGGGAGGGCCATCGGGACAGATACGCAGTATTTT	CASSVGRAIGTDTQYF
TRBD2	15	.	TRBV12-3/TRBV12-4	TRBJ2-1	TGTGCCAGCAGTTTAGTAGGACTAGGGAACAATGAGCAGTTCTTC	CASSLVGLGNNEQFF
.	14	few	TRBV27	TRBJ1-2	TGTGCCAGCAGTTTAAACAGCTTTAACTATGGCTACACCTTC	CASSLNSFNYGYTF
.	14	.	TRBV7-2	TRBJ2-1	TGTGCCAGCAGAAAACCAGGGCTCTACAATGAGCAGTTCTTC	CASRKPGLYNEQFF
.	15	few	TRBV4-1	TRBJ2-3	TGCGCCAGCAGCACGATGTCGGCCGCTACAGATACGCAGTATTTT	CASSTMSAATDTQYF
TRBD2	15	.	TRBV2	TRBJ2-5	TGTGCCGGCAGCGCGGCTAGCGGGAGGGCCGGGGAGCAGTACTTC	CAGSAASGRAGEQYF